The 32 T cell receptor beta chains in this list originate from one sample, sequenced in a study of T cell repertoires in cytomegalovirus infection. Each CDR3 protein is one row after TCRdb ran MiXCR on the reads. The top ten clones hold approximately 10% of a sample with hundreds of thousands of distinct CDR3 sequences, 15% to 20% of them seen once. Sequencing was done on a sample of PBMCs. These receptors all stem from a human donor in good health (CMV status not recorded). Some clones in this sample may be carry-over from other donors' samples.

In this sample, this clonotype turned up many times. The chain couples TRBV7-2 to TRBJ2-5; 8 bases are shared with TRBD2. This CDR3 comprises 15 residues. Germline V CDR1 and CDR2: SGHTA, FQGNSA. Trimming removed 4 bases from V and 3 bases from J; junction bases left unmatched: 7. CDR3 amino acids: CASSWWVLAEETQYF. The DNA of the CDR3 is TGTGCCAGCAGCTGGTGGGTACTAGCGGAAGAGACCCAGTACTTC.

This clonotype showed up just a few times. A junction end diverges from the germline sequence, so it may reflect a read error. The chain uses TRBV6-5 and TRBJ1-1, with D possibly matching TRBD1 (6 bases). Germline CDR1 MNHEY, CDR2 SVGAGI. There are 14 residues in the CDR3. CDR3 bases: TGTGCCAGCAGTAGTAGCTCTGGGGGCGATGAAGGTTTCTTT. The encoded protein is CASSSSSGGDEGFF.

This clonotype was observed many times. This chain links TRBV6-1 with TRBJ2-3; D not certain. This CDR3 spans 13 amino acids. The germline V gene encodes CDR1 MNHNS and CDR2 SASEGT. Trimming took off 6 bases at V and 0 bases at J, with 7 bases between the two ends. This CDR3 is CASRVISTDTQYF. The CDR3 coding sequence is TGTGCCAGCAGAGTTATTAGCACAGATACGCAGTATTTT.

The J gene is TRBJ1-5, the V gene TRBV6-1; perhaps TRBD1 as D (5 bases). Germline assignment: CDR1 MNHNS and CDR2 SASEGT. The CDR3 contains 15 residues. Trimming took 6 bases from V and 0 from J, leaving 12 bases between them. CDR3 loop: CASRPGHISNQPQHF. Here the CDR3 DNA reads TGTGCCAGCAGACCCGGACATATTAGCAATCAGCCCCAGCATTTT.

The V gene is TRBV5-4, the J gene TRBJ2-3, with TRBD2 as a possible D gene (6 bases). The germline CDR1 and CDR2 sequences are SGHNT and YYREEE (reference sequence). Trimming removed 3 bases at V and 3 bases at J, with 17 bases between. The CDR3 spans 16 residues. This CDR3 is CASSSPPGGRTDTQYF. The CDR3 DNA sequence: TGTGCCAGCAGCTCTCCCCCCGGGGGTAGGACAGATACGCAGTATTTT. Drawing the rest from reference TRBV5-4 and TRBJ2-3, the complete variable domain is ETGVTQSPTHLIKTRGQQVTLRCSSQSGHNTVSWYQQALGQGPQFIFQYYREEENGRGNFPPRFSGLQFPNYSSELNVNALELDDSALYLCASSSPPGGRTDTQYFGPGTRLTVL.

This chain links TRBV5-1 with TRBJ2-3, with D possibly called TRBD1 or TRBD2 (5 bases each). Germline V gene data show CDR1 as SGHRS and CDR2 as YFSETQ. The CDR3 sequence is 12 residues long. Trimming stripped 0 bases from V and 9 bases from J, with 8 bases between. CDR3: CASSLGDVTQYF. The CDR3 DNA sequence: TGCGCCAGCAGCTTGGGGGACGTGACGCAGTATTTT. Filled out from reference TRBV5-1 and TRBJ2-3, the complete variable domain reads KAGVTQTPRYLIKTRGQQVTLSCSPISGHRSVSWYQQTPGQGLQFLFEYFSETQRNKGNFPGRFSGRQFSNSRSEMNVSTLELGDSALYLCASSLGDVTQYFGPGTRLTVL.

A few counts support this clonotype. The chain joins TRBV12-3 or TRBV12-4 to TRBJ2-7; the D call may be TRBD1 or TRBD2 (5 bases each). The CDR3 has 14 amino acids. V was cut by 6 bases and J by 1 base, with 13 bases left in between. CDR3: CASSFPGSSYEQYF. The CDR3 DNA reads TGTGCCAGCAGCTTTCCAGGGAGTTCCTACGAGCAGTACTTC.

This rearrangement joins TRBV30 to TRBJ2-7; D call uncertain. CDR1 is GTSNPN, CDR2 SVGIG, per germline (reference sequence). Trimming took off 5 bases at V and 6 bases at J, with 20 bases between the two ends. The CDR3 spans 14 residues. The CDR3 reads CAWAVYSGWGEQYF. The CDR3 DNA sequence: TGTGCCTGGGCCGTGTACAGTGGCTGGGGCGAGCAGTACTTC.

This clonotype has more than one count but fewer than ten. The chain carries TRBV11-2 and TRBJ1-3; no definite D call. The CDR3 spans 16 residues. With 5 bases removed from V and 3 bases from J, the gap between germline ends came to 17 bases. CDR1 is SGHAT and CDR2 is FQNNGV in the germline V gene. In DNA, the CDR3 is TGTGCCAGCAGCCCCGAAACCGGACCCTTTGGAAACACCATATATTTT. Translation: CASSPETGPFGNTIYF.

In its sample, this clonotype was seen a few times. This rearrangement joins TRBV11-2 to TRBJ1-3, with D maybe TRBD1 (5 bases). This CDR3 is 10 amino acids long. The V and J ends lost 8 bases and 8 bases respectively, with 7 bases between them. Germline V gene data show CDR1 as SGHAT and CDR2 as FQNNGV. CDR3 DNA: TGTGCCAGCGGGGGAGACACCATATATTTT. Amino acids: CASGGDTIYF.

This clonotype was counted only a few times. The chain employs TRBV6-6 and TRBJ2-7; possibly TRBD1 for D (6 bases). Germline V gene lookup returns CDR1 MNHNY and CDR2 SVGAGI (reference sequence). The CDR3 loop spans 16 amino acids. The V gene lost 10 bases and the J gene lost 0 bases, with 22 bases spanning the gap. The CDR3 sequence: CAIPLSPQGNSYEQYF. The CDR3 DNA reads TGTGCCATCCCTCTCTCCCCACAGGGAAACTCCTACGAGCAGTACTTC.

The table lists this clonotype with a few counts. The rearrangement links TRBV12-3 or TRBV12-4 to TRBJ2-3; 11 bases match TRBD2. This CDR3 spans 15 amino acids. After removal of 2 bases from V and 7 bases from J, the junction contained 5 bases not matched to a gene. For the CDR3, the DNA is TGTGCCAGCAGTTTAATAGCGGGAGGGCCGAATACGCAGTATTTT. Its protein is CASSLIAGGPNTQYF.

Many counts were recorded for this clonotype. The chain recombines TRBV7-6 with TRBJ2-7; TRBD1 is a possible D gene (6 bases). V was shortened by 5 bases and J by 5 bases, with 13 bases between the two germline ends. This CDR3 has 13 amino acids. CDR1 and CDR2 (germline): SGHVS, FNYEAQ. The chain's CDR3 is CASSPQPGDEQYF. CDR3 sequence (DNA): TGTGCCAGCAGCCCCCAACCAGGGGACGAGCAGTACTTC. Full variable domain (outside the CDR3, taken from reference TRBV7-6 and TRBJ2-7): GAGVSQSPRYKVTKRGQDVALRCDPISGHVSLYWYRQALGQGPEFLTYFNYEAQQDKSGLPNDRFSAERPEGSISTLTIQRTEQRDSAMYRCASSPQPGDEQYFGPGTRLTVT.

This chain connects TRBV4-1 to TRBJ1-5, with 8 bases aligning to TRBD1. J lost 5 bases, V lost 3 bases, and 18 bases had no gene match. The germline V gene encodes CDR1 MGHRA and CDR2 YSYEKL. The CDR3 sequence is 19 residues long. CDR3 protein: CASSQKLTPTGALYQPQHF. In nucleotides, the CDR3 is TGCGCCAGCAGCCAGAAGTTGACCCCGACAGGGGCCCTTTATCAGCCCCAGCATTTT.

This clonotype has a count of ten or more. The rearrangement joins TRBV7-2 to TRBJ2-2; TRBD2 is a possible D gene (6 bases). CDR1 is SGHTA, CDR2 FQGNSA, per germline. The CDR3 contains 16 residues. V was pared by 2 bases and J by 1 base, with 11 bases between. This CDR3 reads CASSLQRTKNTGELFF. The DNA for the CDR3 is TGTGCCAGCAGCTTACAGCGGACTAAGAACACCGGGGAGCTGTTTTTT. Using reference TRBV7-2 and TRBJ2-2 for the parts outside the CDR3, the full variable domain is GAGVSQSPSNKVTEKGKDVELRCDPISGHTALYWYRQSLGQGLEFLIYFQGNSAPDKSGLPSDRFSAERTGGSVSTLTIQRTQQEDSAVYLCASSLQRTKNTGELFFGEGSRLTVL.

As DNA, the CDR3 is TGTGCCAGCAGCTTGCGACACGAGACCCAGTACTTC. It codes for CASSLRHETQYF. The chain links TRBV11-2 to TRBJ2-5; D ambiguous. Germline V gene lookup returns CDR1 SGHAT and CDR2 FQNNGV. V lost 3 bases, J lost 5 bases, and 7 bases lay in between. This CDR3 comprises 12 residues.

The CDR3 loop is CASSYSRTIGGVQYF. Written as DNA, the CDR3 is TGTGCCAGCAGTTACTCACGGACTATCGGAGGGGTTCAGTACTTC. The chain is built from TRBV6-5 and TRBJ2-4; the D gene is possibly TRBD2 (6 bases). Trimming pared 0 bases from V and 11 bases from J, leaving 17 bases between. The CDR3 loop spans 15 amino acids. Germline assignment: CDR1 MNHEY and CDR2 SVGAGI.

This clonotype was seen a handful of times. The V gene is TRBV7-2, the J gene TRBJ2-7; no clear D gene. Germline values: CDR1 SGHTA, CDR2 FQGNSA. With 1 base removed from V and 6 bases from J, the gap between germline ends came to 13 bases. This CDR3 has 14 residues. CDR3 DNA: TGTGCCAGCAGCTTAGACCCTTCGTTAGGCGAGCAGTACTTC. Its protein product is CASSLDPSLGEQYF.

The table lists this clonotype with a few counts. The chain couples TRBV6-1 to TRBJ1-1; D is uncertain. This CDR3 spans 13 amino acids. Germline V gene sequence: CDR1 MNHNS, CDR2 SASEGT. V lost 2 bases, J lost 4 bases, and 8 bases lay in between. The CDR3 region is CASSELGFTEAFF. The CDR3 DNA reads TGTGCCAGCAGTGAATTGGGTTTCACTGAAGCTTTCTTT.

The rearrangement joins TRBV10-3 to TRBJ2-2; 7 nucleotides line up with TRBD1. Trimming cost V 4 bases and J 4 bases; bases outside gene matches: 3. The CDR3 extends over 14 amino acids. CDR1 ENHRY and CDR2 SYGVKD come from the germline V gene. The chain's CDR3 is CAISVAGGTGELFF. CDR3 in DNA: TGTGCCATCAGTGTGGCAGGGGGCACCGGGGAGCTGTTTTTT.

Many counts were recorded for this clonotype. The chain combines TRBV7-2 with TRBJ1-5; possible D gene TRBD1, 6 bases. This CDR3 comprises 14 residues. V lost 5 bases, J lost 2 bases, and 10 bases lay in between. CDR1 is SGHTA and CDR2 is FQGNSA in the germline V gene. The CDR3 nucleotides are TGTGCCAGCAGCACAGGGCCGGGCAATCAGCCCCAGCATTTT. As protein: CASSTGPGNQPQHF. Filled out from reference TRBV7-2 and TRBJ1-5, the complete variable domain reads GAGVSQSPSNKVTEKGKDVELRCDPISGHTALYWYRQSLGQGLEFLIYFQGNSAPDKSGLPSDRFSAERTGGSVSTLTIQRTQQEDSAVYLCASSTGPGNQPQHFGDGTRLSIL.

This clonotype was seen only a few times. CDR3 residues: CASWGLAGDETQYF. The CDR3 region has the DNA TGTGCCAGCTGGGGGCTGGCAGGGGATGAGACCCAGTACTTC. This chain links TRBV6-1 with TRBJ2-5; the D gene is possibly TRBD1 (6 bases). The CDR3 loop spans 14 amino acids. The V end was cut by 8 bases, the J end by 5 bases, with 18 bases between. Germline CDR1 is MNHNS and CDR2 is SASEGT.

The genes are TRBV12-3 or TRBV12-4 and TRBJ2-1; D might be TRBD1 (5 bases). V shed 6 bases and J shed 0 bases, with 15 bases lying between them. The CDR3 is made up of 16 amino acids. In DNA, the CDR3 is TGTGCCAGCAGCCCGACCCAGGGAAGCTCCTACAATGAGCAGTTCTTC. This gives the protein CASSPTQGSSYNEQFF.

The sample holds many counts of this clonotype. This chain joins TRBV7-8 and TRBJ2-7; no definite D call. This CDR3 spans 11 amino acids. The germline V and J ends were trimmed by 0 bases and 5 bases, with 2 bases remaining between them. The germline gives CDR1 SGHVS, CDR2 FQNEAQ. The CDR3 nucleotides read TGTGCCAGCAGCTTAGCTGACGAGCAGTACTTC. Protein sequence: CASSLADEQYF.

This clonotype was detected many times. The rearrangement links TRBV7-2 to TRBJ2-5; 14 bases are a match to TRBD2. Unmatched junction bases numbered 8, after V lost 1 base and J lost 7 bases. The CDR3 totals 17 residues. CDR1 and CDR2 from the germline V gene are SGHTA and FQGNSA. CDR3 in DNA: TGTGCCAGCAGCTTAGTAGGGACTAGCGGGAGCGCGGGGACCCAGTACTTC. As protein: CASSLVGTSGSAGTQYF.

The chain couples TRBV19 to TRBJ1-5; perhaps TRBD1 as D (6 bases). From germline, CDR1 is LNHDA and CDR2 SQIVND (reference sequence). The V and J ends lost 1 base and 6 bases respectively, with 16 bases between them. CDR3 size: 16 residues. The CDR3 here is CASSIGGSLGGQPQHF. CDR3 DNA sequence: TGTGCCAGTAGTATAGGCGGGTCCTTAGGGGGTCAGCCCCAGCATTTT.

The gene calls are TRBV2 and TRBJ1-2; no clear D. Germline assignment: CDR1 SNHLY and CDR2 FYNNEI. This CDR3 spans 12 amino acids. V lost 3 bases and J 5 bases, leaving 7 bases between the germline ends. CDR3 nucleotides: TGTGCCAGCAGTGAGGGCCCATATGGCTACACCTTC. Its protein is CASSEGPYGYTF.

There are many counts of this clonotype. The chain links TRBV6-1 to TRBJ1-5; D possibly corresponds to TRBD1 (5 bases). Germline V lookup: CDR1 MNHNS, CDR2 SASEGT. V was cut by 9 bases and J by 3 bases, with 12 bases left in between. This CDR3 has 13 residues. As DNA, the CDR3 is TGTGCCAGTCAGTGGGGACCCAATCAGCCCCAGCATTTT. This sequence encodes CASQWGPNQPQHF.

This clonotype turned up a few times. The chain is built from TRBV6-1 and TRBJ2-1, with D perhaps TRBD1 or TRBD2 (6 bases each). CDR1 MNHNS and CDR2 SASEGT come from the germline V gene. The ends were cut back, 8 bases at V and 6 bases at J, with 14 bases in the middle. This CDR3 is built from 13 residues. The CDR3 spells CASAQGGPNEQFF. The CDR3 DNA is TGTGCCAGCGCACAGGGAGGCCCCAATGAGCAGTTCTTC.

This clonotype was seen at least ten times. In nucleotides, the CDR3 is TGTGCCAGCAGCTTCCAAAGGAGGGTAATCAATCAGCCCCAGCATTTT. Its translation is CASSFQRRVINQPQHF. This chain links TRBV7-7 with TRBJ1-5; unclear D gene. Germline V gives CDR1 SSHAT, CDR2 FNYEAQ (reference sequence). Trimming took off 3 bases at V and 3 bases at J, with 15 bases between the two ends. The CDR3 runs to 16 residues.

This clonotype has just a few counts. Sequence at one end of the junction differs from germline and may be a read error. The CDR3 loop reads CANSPGGAGGQLTQYF. Here the CDR3 DNA reads TGTGCCAACAGCCCCGGGGGAGCGGGGGGGCAGTTGACGCAGTATTTT. The J gene is TRBJ2-3, the V gene TRBV7-2, with 10 bases matching TRBD2. The CDR3 is 16 amino acids. Germline loops: CDR1 SGHTA, CDR2 FQGNSA.

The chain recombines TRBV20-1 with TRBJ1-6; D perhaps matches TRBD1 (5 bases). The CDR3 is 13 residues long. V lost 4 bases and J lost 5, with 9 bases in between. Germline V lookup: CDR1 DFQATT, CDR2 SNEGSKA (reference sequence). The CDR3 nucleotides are TGCAGTGCTATAGACAGTAATAATTCACCCCTCCACTTT. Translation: CSAIDSNNSPLHF.